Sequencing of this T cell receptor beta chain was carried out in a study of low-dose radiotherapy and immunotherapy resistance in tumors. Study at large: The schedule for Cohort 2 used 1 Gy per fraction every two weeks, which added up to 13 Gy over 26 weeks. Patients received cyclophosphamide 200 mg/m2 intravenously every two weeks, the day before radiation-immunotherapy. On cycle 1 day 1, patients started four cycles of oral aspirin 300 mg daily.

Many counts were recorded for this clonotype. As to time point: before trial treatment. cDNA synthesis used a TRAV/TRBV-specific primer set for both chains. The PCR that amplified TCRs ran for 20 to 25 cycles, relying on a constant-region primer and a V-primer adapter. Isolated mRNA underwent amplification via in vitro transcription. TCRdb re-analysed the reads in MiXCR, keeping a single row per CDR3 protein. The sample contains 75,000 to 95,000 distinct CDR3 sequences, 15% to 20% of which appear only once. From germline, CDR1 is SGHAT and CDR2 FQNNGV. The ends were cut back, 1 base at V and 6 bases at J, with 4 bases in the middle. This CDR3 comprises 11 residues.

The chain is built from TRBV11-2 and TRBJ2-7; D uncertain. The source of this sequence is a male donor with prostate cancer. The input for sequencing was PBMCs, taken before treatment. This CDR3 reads CASSLGVEQYF. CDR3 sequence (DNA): TGTGCCAGCAGCTTAGGTGTCGAGCAGTACTTC.